The clone carrying this TCR beta chain was found a few times. What it binds is not known. In germline, CDR1 is MGHRA, CDR2 YSYEKL. The CDR3 runs to 16 residues. Trimming stripped 3 bases from V and 5 bases from J, with 19 bases between. Method: immunoSEQ multiplex PCR; TCRdb's copy keeps in-frame clones and lacks some. The sample lists nearly 45,000 clones, 75% occurring once. The sample comes from a study of vaccination effects on CD4 cells after COVID-19. Study context: Of the BNT162b2 and mRNA-1273 vaccines, participants received two doses of one or the other. Study results and limitations: Sampling in the study covered few convalescent patients and included no early post-infection timepoints.

Within the ViraFEST assay, antigen-specific CD4+ T cells underwent expansion with viral peptide pools prior to sequencing. Cultured cells yielded isolated CD4+ T cells after 10 to 11 days. Documented for the person is a PCR-confirmed SARS-CoV-2 infection occurring between March and December 2020. The clonotype was recovered from a human donor who had a prior SARS-CoV-2 infection. The chain has TRBV4-1 and TRBJ1-1; TRBD1 might be the D (5 bases). The material sequenced was CD4+ T cells from PBMCs cultured with a peptide pool, taken before COVID-19 vaccination. CDR3 sequence reads: CASSQRLGRGGTEAFF. For the CDR3, the DNA is TGCGCCAGCAGCCAGAGACTTGGACGGGGGGGGACTGAAGCTTTCTTT.